This is a list of T cell receptor beta chains from one sample in a study of blood T cell repertoires in COVID-19. Repertoires were generated with immunoSEQ multiplex PCR, while TCRdb's copy carries only in-frame clones and drops some. The table shows about 85,000 clones, with 65% to 85% occurring only once. Sequencing input: peripheral blood. The receptor source for this set is a man in his 60s with acute or convalescent COVID-19. CDR3s include the opening cysteine and the closing phenylalanine or tryptophan. A D gene is named only where the DNA matches it firmly. A row's size may be missing; if present it is once, few, many or a size class.

V gene	J gene	D gene	CDR3 length	clone size	CDR3 protein	CDR3 DNA
TRBV5-1	TRBJ1-2	.	15	.	CASSLGQDSNYGYTF	TGCGCCAGCAGCTTGGGTCAGGACAGTAACTATGGCTACACCTTC
TRBV5-4	TRBJ2-1	.	15	.	CASSFGGSPYNEQFF	TGTGCCAGCAGCTTCGGCGGGTCCCCCTACAATGAGCAGTTCTTC
TRBV9	TRBJ2-1	.	14	.	CASSVVGGPGEQFF	TGTGCCAGCAGCGTAGTTGGGGGCCCGGGTGAGCAGTTCTTC
TRBV7-2	TRBJ1-1	.	14	once	CASSQASGVTEAFF	TGTGCCAGCAGTCAAGCCTCGGGGGTCACTGAAGCTTTCTTT
TRBV4-2	TRBJ1-2	.	14	.	CASSQTRVDYGYTF	TGTGCCAGCAGCCAAACCAGGGTGGACTATGGCTACACCTTC
TRBV27	TRBJ2-1	TRBD1	17	.	CASSFDGQGRSYNEQFF	TGTGCCAGCAGTTTCGACGGACAGGGGCGCTCCTACAATGAGCAGTTCTTC
TRBV7-9	TRBJ1-2	.	13	.	CASSLQENYGYTF	TGTGCCAGCAGCTTACAGGAAAACTATGGCTACACCTTC
TRBV30	TRBJ1-2	.	13	.	CAGGEGHGYGYTF	TGTGCCGGGGGGGAGGGCCATGGCTATGGCTACACCTTC
TRBV7-3	TRBJ1-2	.	13	once	CASSYGGGMGYTF	TGTGCCAGCAGCTACGGGGGAGGGATGGGCTACACCTTC
TRBV25-1	TRBJ2-7	.	15	.	CASSEYGQGTYEQYF	TGTGCCAGCAGTGAATATGGCCAGGGAACCTACGAGCAGTACTTC
TRBV29-1	TRBJ2-1	TRBD2	15	.	CSVGTSGGGYREQFF	TGCAGCGTCGGGACTAGCGGGGGGGGCTATAGGGAGCAGTTCTTC
TRBV9	TRBJ2-3	TRBD2	16	few	CASSPGGGSLTDTQYF	TGTGCCAGCAGCCCTGGGGGGGGGAGTTTAACAGATACGCAGTATTTT
TRBV3-1/TRBV3-2	TRBJ1-1	.	13	.	CASSQRVGTEAFF	TGTGCCAGCAGCCAGAGGGTGGGCACTGAAGCTTTCTTT
TRBV2	TRBJ1-5	.	14	.	CASSEIQPGQPQHF	TGTGCCAGCAGTGAGATACAGCCTGGTCAGCCCCAGCATTTT
TRBV5-5	TRBJ2-3	TRBD1	15	.	CASSLADRGLDTQYF	TGTGCCAGCAGCTTGGCGGACAGGGGTTTAGATACGCAGTATTTT
TRBV10-3	TRBJ1-4	.	17	few	CAISPGGGLGTNEKLFF	TGTGCCATCAGTCCCGGGGGGGGGCTTGGAACTAATGAAAAACTGTTTTTT
TRBV24-1	TRBJ1-1	.	13	.	CATSDRTASEAFF	TGTGCCACCAGTGACCGGACAGCGTCTGAAGCTTTCTTT
TRBV5-1	TRBJ1-2	.	15	.	CASSLSTVTYYGYTF	TGCGCCAGCAGCTTGTCCACAGTTACCTACTATGGCTACACCTTC
TRBV7-2	TRBJ1-2	.	16	.	CASSLPQEIFSWGYTF	TGTGCCAGCAGCTTACCACAGGAAATCTTCTCCTGGGGCTACACCTTC
TRBV12-5	TRBJ2-1	TRBD1	16	once	CASGSRQGASYNEQFF	TGTGCTAGTGGTTCAAGACAGGGGGCCTCCTACAATGAGCAGTTCTTC
TRBV21-1	TRBJ1-6	.	14	once	CASSKAQGISPLHF	TGTGCCAGCAGCAAAGCCCAGGGTATTTCACCCCTCCACTTT
TRBV7-2	TRBJ2-5	TRBD1	16	.	CASSREDRGRRETQYF	TGTGCCAGCAGCCGCGAGGACAGGGGGCGCAGGGAGACCCAGTACTTC
TRBV19	TRBJ1-5	.	14	few	CASTIPYSNQPQHF	TGTGCCAGTACCATCCCCTATAGCAATCAGCCCCAGCATTTT
TRBV6-6	TRBJ2-2	TRBD2	15	.	CASSARGTNTGELFF	TGTGCCAGCAGTGCGCGGGGGACGAACACCGGGGAGCTGTTTTTT
TRBV5-4	TRBJ1-2	.	15	.	CASSLQQREDYGYTF	TGTGCCAGCAGCTTACAACAGAGGGAGGACTATGGCTACACCTTC
TRBV6-5	TRBJ1-2	.	14	.	CASSSAGGSYGYTF	TGTGCCAGCAGTTCGGCGGGGGGCAGCTATGGCTACACCTTC
TRBV7-9	TRBJ1-1	TRBD1	12	.	CASRGQGNEAFF	TGTGCCAGCAGGGGACAGGGGAATGAAGCTTTCTTT
TRBV25-1	TRBJ2-4	.	15	.	CASSETWLAKNIQYF	TGTGCCAGCAGTGAGACATGGCTAGCCAAAAACATTCAGTACTTC
TRBV4-1	TRBJ2-7	TRBD1	17	once	CASSPRQGQIITYEQYF	TGCGCCAGCAGCCCACGACAGGGCCAAATTATTACCTACGAGCAGTACTTC
TRBV2	TRBJ1-5	TRBD1	17	.	CASNPRDSPFSNQPQHF	TGTGCCAGCAACCCCCGGGACAGCCCTTTTAGCAATCAGCCCCAGCATTTT
TRBV5-1	TRBJ2-5	TRBD2	17	.	CASSLEIAGGIQETQYF	TGCGCCAGCAGCTTGGAAATAGCGGGGGGGATCCAAGAGACCCAGTACTTC
TRBV7-3	TRBJ2-1	.	14	.	CASSSQDSAAKQFF	TGTGCCAGCAGCTCCCAGGACTCGGCCGCCAAGCAGTTCTTC
TRBV5-1	TRBJ2-7	.	15	.	CASSLGYRETYEQYF	TGCGCCAGCAGCTTGGGTTACAGGGAGACCTACGAGCAGTACTTC
TRBV2	TRBJ1-3	.	13	.	CASSEYPADTIYF	TGTGCCAGCAGTGAATACCCAGCGGACACCATATATTTT
TRBV11-2	TRBJ2-3	.	16	.	CASSLVGQGRRDTQYF	TGTGCCAGCAGCTTAGTTGGGCAGGGGCGCCGGGATACGCAGTATTTT
TRBV27	TRBJ2-1	TRBD2	14	.	CASSFTSGVDEQFF	TGTGCCAGCAGTTTTACTAGCGGGGTCGATGAGCAGTTCTTC
TRBV12-5	TRBJ2-2	TRBD1	16	.	CASGFRRTGDTGELFF	TGTGCTAGTGGTTTCAGGAGGACAGGTGACACCGGGGAGCTGTTTTTT
TRBV7-2	TRBJ1-2	TRBD1	16	.	CASSFTGGRPHYGYTF	TGTGCCAGCAGCTTTACAGGGGGCAGGCCACACTATGGCTACACCTTC
TRBV4-2	TRBJ1-1	TRBD1	17	once	CASSQDVSGGWITEAFF	TGTGCCAGCAGCCAAGATGTGTCAGGGGGCTGGATCACTGAAGCTTTCTTT
TRBV15	TRBJ1-3	.	17	.	CATSRDSLASSGNTIYF	TGTGCCACCAGCAGAGACTCGCTGGCAAGCTCTGGAAACACCATATATTTT